The 3 T cell receptor beta chains presented below share a single source sample, sequenced in a study of CD8 T cells in Susac syndrome. With random hexamers, roughly 0.45 to 1 ug RNA was reverse transcribed. TCRdb reprocessed the immunoSEQ multiplex PCR reads with MiXCR, giving one entry per CDR3 protein. The sample has around 190,000 distinct CDR3 sequences; approximately 95% are singletons. The material sequenced was CD8+ T cells from PBMCs. All receptors come from a human donor with multiple sclerosis.

The rearrangement uses TRBV29-1 and TRBJ2-1; the D call may be TRBD1 or TRBD2 (5 bases each). This CDR3 is 14 amino acids long. Deletions cut 3 bases from V and 5 bases from J, with 14 bases between. From germline, CDR1 is SQVTM and CDR2 ANQGSEA. CDR3: CSVEILGTNNEQFF. Written as DNA, the CDR3 is TGCAGCGTTGAGATCCTAGGGACCAACAATGAGCAGTTCTTC.

This chain uses TRBV30 with TRBJ1-1; 7 bases match TRBD1. The trim removed 7 bases at V and 5 bases at J, leaving 10 bases unmatched. CDR1 and CDR2 from the germline V gene are GTSNPN and SVGIG (reference sequence). The length of the CDR3 is 13 residues. CDR3 sequence (DNA): TGTGCCTTCGAAGAGACAGGGTATACTGAAGCTTTCTTT. Encoded protein: CAFEETGYTEAFF.

Only one count was recorded for this clonotype. The chain is built from TRBV15 and TRBJ2-1; 9 positions match TRBD2. The germline V gene has CDR1 LNHNV and CDR2 YYDKDF (reference sequence). The CDR3 has 15 residues. With V trimmed by 8 bases and J by 4 bases, 9 bases remained unmatched. CDR3 sequence: CATLEREEKYNEQFF. CDR3 DNA sequence: TGTGCCACCCTCGAGCGGGAGGAAAAGTACAATGAGCAGTTCTTC.